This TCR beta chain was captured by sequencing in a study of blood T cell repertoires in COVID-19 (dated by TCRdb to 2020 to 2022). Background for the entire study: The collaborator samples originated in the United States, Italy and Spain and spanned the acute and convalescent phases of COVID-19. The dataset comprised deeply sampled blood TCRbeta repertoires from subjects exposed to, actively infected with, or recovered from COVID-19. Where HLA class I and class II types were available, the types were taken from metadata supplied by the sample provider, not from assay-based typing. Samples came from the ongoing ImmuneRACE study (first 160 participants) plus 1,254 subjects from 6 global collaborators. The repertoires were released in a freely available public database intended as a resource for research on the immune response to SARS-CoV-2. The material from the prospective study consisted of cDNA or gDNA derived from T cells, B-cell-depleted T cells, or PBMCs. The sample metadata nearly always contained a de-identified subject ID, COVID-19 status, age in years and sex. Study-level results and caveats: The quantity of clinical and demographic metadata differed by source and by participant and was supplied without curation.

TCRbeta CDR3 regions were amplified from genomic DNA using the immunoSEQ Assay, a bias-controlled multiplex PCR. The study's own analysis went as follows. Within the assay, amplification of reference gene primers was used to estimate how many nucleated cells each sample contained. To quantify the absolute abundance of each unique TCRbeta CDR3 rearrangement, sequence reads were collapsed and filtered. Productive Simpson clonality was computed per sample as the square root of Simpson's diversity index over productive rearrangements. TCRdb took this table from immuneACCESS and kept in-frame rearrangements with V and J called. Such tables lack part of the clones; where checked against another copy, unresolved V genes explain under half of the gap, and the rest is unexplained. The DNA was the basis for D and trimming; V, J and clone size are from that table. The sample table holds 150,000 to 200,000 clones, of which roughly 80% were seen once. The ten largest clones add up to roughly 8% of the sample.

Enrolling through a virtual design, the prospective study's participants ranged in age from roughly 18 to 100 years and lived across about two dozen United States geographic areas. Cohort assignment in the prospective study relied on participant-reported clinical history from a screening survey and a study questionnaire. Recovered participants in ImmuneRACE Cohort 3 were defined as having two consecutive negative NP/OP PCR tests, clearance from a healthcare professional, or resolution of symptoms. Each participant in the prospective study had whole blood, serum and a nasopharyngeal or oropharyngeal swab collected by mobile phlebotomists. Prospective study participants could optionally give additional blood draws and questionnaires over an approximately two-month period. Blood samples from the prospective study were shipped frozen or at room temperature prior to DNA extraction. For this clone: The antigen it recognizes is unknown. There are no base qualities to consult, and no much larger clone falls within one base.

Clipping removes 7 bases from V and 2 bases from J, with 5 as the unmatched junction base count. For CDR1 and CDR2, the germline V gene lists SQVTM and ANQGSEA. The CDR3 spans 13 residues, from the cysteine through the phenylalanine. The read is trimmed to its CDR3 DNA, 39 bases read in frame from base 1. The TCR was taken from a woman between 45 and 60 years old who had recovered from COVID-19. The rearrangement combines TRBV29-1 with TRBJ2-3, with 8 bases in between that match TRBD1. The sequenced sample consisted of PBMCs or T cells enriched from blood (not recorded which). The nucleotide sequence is TGCAGCGACAGACAGGGGAACACAGATACGCAGTATTTT. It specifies CSDRQGNTDTQYF.